This is a list of T cell receptor beta chains from one sample in a study of T cell repertoires in cytomegalovirus infection. TCRdb re-called the reads with MiXCR, one entry per CDR3 protein. The table records 200,000 or so distinct CDR3 sequences, about 30% of them present only once. Sequencing was carried out using PBMCs. The source is a human donor in good health (CMV status not recorded). Some clones in this sample may be carry-over from other donors' samples. The CDR3 runs from the conserved cysteine through the conserved F or W. The order of the fields is J gene, V gene, clone size, CDR3 protein. Some rows mark clone size as missing; the rest say once, few, many or name a class of expanded clone.

J gene: TRBJ2-1
V gene: TRBV6-2/TRBV6-3
clone size: few
CDR3 protein: CASTYGFEGQFF

J gene: TRBJ2-7
V gene: TRBV6-6
clone size: NA
CDR3 protein: CASQTDPYEQYF

J gene: TRBJ2-1
V gene: TRBV9
clone size: few
CDR3 protein: CASSVRGGSGRFYNEQFF

J gene: TRBJ2-3
V gene: TRBV11-2
clone size: NA
CDR3 protein: CASTLDQRKYF

J gene: TRBJ2-6
V gene: TRBV5-1
clone size: few
CDR3 protein: CASSFGGPVSGANVLTF

J gene: TRBJ1-1
V gene: TRBV14
clone size: few
CDR3 protein: CASSQETRAEAFF

J gene: TRBJ1-2
V gene: TRBV7-2
clone size: many
CDR3 protein: CASSQAVGGYYGYTF

J gene: TRBJ1-1
V gene: TRBV20-1
clone size: NA
CDR3 protein: CSAPREGDTEAFF

J gene: TRBJ2-3
V gene: TRBV4-1
clone size: NA
CDR3 protein: CASSQGGLAGNTQYF

J gene: TRBJ2-7
V gene: TRBV11-2
clone size: few
CDR3 protein: CASSLVGGGSRYEQYF

J gene: TRBJ2-1
V gene: TRBV7-2
clone size: few
CDR3 protein: CASSLAGELYNEQFF

J gene: TRBJ1-1
V gene: TRBV29-1
clone size: few
CDR3 protein: CSVLTHRAMDTEAFF

J gene: TRBJ1-3
V gene: TRBV19
clone size: NA
CDR3 protein: CASIERTGSAGNTIYF

J gene: TRBJ1-1
V gene: TRBV4-1
clone size: few
CDR3 protein: CASSQVRDEAFF

J gene: TRBJ2-7
V gene: TRBV7-3
clone size: few
CDR3 protein: CASSLNPGGDEQYF

J gene: TRBJ1-5
V gene: TRBV20-1
clone size: NA
CDR3 protein: CSAVQGSNQPQHF

J gene: TRBJ2-2
V gene: TRBV5-1
clone size: few
CDR3 protein: CASSRDRTGELFF

J gene: TRBJ2-1
V gene: TRBV7-8
clone size: many
CDR3 protein: CASSLGTYNEQFF

J gene: TRBJ2-7
V gene: TRBV7-6
clone size: NA
CDR3 protein: CASSFGGGASYEQYF

J gene: TRBJ1-5
V gene: TRBV7-9
clone size: few
CDR3 protein: CASSLGGTGEAQPQHF

J gene: TRBJ2-1
V gene: TRBV14
clone size: few
CDR3 protein: CASSQDNSFYNEQFF

J gene: TRBJ2-3
V gene: TRBV10-3
clone size: few
CDR3 protein: CAISDVGSSTDTQYF

J gene: TRBJ2-1
V gene: TRBV5-5
clone size: NA
CDR3 protein: CASSVGPHNEQFF

J gene: TRBJ2-2
V gene: TRBV2
clone size: few
CDR3 protein: CASKGRLAQHVFF

J gene: TRBJ2-7
V gene: TRBV29-1
clone size: few
CDR3 protein: CSVVGAYEQYF

J gene: TRBJ2-1
V gene: TRBV10-3
clone size: many
CDR3 protein: CASLRDRGQGSYNEQFF

J gene: TRBJ2-7
V gene: TRBV28
clone size: few
CDR3 protein: CASSLSTPTYEQYF

J gene: TRBJ2-2
V gene: TRBV29-1
clone size: many
CDR3 protein: CSVERRTGGELFF

J gene: TRBJ1-2
V gene: TRBV20-1
clone size: NA
CDR3 protein: CSALTGGDGYTF

J gene: TRBJ1-6
V gene: TRBV9
clone size: few
CDR3 protein: CASSVAGTGLVALHF

J gene: TRBJ2-2
V gene: TRBV6-1
clone size: few
CDR3 protein: CASSELGFSNTGELFF

J gene: TRBJ1-5
V gene: TRBV7-2
clone size: few
CDR3 protein: CASSPPGGLSNQPQHF

J gene: TRBJ2-1
V gene: TRBV11-2
clone size: few
CDR3 protein: CASSPRRNNEQFF

J gene: TRBJ2-1
V gene: TRBV6-2/TRBV6-3
clone size: few
CDR3 protein: CASSDTGGAYNEQFF

J gene: TRBJ1-2
V gene: TRBV19
clone size: NA
CDR3 protein: CASEDRRGYYGYTF

J gene: TRBJ2-7
V gene: TRBV6-6
clone size: NA
CDR3 protein: CASSYEGQGAHEQYF

J gene: TRBJ1-5
V gene: TRBV18
clone size: NA
CDR3 protein: CASSPFDQGGDQPQHF

J gene: TRBJ2-3
V gene: TRBV29-1
clone size: NA
CDR3 protein: CSAAETDTQYF

J gene: TRBJ1-2
V gene: TRBV5-1
clone size: few
CDR3 protein: CASSLETGQAAGYTF